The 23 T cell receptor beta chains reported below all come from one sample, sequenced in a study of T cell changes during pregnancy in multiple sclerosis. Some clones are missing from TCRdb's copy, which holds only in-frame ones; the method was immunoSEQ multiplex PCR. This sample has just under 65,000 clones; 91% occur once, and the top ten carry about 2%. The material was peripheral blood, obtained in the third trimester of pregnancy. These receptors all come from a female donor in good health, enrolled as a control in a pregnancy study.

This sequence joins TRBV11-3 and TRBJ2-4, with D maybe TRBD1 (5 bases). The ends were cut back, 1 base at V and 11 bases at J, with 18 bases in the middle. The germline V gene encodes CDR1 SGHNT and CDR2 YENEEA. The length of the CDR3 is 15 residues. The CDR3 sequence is CASSLGGDLGQFQYF. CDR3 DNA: TGTGCCAGCAGCTTAGGGGGCGACCTAGGGCAGTTTCAGTACTTC.

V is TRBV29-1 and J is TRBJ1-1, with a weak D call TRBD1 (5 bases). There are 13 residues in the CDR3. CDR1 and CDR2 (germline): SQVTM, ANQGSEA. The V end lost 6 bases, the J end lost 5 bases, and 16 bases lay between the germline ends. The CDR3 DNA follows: TGCAGCGTCGTTCAGGGTCTGGGTACTGAAGCTTTCTTT. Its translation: CSVVQGLGTEAFF. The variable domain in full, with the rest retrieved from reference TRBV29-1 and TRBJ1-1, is SAVISQKPSRDICQRGTSLTIQCQVDSQVTMMFWYRQQPGQSLTLIATANQGSEATYESGFVIDKFPISRPNLTFSTLTVSNMSPEDSSIYLCSVVQGLGTEAFFGQGTRLTVV.

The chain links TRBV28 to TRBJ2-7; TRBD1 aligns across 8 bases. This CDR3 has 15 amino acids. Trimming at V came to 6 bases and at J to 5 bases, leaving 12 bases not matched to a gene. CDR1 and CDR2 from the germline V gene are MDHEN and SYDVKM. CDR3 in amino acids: CASRIGAGGLNEQYF. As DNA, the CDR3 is TGTGCCAGCAGAATCGGGGCAGGGGGCTTGAACGAGCAGTACTTC.

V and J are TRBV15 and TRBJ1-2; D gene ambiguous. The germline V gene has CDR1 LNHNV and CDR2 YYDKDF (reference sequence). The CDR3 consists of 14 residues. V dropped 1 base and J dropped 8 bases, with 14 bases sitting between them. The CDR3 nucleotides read TGTGCCACCAGCAGAGGTCGGGGTTTTGGCGGCTACACCTTC. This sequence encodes CATSRGRGFGGYTF.

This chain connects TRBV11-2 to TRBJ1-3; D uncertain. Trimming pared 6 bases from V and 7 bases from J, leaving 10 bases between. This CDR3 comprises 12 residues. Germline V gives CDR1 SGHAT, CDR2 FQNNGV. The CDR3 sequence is CASRLELNTIYF. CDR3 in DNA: TGTGCCAGCAGGCTAGAGCTGAACACCATATATTTT.

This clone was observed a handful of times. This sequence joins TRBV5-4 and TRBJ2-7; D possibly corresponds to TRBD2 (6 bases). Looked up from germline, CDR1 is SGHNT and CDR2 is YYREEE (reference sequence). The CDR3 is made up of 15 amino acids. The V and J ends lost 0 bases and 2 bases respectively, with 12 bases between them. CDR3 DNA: TGTGCCAGCAGCTTGGAAAGCGGAGGGGCCTACGAGCAGTACTTC. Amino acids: CASSLESGGAYEQYF. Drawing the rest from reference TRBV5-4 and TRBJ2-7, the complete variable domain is ETGVTQSPTHLIKTRGQQVTLRCSSQSGHNTVSWYQQALGQGPQFIFQYYREEENGRGNFPPRFSGLQFPNYSSELNVNALELDDSALYLCASSLESGGAYEQYFGPGTRLTVT.

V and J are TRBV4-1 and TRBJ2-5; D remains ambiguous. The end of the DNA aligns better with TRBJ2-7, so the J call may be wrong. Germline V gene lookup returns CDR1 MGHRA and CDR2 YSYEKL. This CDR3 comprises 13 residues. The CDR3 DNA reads TGCGCCAGCAGCCCAGACGCCTCCTACGAGCAGTACTTC. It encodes CASSPDASYEQYF.

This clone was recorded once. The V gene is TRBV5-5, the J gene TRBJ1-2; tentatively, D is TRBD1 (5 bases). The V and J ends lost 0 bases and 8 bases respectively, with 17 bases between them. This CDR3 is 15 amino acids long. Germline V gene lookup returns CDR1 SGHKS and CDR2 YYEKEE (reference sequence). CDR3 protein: CASSLGVRPGGGYTF. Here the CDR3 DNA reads TGTGCCAGCAGCTTGGGGGTCCGCCCCGGGGGAGGCTACACCTTC.

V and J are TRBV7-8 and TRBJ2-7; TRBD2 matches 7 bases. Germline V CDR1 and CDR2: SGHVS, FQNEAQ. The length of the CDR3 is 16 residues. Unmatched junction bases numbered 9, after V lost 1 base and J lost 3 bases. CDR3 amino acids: CASSLGVSASGYEQYF. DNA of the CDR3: TGTGCCAGCAGCTTAGGGGTGAGTGCTAGCGGCTACGAGCAGTACTTC.

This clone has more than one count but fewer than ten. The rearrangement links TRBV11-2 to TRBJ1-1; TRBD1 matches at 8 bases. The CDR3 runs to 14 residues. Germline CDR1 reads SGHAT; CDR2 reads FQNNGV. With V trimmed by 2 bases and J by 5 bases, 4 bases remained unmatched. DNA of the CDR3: TGTGCCAGCAGCTTACAGGGGGCGGGGACTGAAGCTTTCTTT. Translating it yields CASSLQGAGTEAFF. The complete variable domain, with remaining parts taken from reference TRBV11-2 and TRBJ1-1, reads EAGVAQSPRYKIIEKRQSVAFWCNPISGHATLYWYQQILGQGPKLLIQFQNNGVVDDSQLPKDRFSAERLKGVDSTLKIQPAKLEDSAVYLCASSLQGAGTEAFFGQGTRLTVV.

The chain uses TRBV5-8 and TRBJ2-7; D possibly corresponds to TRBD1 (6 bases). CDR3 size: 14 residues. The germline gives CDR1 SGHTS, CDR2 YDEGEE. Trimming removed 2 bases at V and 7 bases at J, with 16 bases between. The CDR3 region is CASSFTTGLGEQYF. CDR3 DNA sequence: TGTGCCAGCAGCTTCACCACAGGGCTGGGGGAGCAGTACTTC.

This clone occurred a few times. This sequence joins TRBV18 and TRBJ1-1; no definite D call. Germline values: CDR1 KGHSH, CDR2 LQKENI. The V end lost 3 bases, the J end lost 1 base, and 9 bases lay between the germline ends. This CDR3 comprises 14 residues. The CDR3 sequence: CASSPRPGNTEAFF. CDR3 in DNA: TGTGCCAGCTCACCCAGGCCCGGGAACACTGAAGCTTTCTTT.

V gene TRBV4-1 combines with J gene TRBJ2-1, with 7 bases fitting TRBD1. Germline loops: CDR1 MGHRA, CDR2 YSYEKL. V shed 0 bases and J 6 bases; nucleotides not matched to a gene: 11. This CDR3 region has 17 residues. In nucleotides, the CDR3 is TGCGCCAGCAGCCAAGATGAGGGGACAGTGTACACCAATGAGCAGTTCTTC. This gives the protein CASSQDEGTVYTNEQFF.

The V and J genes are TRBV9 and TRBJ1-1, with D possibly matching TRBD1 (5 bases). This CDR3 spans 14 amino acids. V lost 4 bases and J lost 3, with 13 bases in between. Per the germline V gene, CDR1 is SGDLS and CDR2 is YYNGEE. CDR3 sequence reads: CASSPRGSHTEAFF. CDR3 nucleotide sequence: TGTGCCAGCAGCCCCCGGGGGTCTCACACTGAAGCTTTCTTT.

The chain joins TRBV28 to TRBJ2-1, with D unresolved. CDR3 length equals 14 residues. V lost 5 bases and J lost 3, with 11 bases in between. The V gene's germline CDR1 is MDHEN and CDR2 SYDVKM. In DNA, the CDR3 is TGTGCCAGCAGTCCCCCACATCTCTACAATGAGCAGTTCTTC. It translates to CASSPPHLYNEQFF.

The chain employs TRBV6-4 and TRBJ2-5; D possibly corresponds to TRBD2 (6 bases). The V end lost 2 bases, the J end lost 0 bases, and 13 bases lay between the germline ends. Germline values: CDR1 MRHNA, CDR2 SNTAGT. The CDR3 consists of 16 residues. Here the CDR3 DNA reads TGTGCCAGCAGTGACCGGCGGGGCACGTACCAAGAGACCCAGTACTTC. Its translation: CASSDRRGTYQETQYF.

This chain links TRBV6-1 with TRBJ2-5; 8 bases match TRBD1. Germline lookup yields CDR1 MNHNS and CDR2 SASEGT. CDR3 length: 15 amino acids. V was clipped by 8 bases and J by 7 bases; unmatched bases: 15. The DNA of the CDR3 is TGTGCCAGCGGCCGGGACAGGCCCCTTTCCGGGACCCAGTACTTC. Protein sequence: CASGRDRPLSGTQYF.

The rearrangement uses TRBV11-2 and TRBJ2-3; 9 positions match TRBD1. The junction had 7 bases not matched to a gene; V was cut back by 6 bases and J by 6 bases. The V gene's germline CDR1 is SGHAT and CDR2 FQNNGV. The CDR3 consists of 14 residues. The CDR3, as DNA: TGTGCCAGCAGTAACAGGGGGCGGGGGGATACGCAGTATTTT. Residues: CASSNRGRGDTQYF.

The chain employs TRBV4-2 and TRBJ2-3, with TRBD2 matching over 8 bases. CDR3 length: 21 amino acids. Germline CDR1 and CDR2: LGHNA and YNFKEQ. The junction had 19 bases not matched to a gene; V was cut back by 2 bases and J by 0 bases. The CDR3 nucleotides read TGTGCCAGCAGCCAAATCCGATTGAGCGGGGGCATTTGGACTAGCACAGATACGCAGTATTTT. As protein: CASSQIRLSGGIWTSTDTQYF.

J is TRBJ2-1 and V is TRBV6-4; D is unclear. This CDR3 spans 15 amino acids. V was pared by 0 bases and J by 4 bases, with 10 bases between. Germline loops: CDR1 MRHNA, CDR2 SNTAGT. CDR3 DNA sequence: TGTGCCAGCAGTGACTCGGCGACTTCTTACAATGAGCAGTTCTTC. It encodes CASSDSATSYNEQFF.

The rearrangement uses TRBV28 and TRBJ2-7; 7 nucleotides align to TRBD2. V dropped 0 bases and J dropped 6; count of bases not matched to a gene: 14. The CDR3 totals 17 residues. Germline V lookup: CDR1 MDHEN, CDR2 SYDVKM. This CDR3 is CASSLWDPAGPPLEQYF. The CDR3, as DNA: TGTGCCAGCAGTTTATGGGACCCAGCGGGACCCCCACTCGAGCAGTACTTC. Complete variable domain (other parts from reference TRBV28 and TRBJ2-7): DVKVTQSSRYLVKRTGEKVFLECVQDMDHENMFWYRQDPGLGLRLIYFSYDVKMKEKGDIPEGYSVSREKKERFSLILESASTNQTSMYLCASSLWDPAGPPLEQYFGPGTRLTVT.

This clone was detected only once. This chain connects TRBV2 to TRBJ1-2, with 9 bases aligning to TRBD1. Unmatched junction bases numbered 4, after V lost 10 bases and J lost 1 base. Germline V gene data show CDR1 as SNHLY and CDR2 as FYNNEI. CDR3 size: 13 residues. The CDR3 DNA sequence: TGTGCCACCGCGGGACAGGGTAACTATGGCTACACCTTC. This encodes CATAGQGNYGYTF.

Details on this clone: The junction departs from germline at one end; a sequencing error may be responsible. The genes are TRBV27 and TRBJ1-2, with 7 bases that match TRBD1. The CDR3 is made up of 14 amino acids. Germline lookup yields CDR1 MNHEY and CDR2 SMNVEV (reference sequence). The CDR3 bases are TGTGCCAGCAGTTTGGACAGGAGAATCTATGACTACACCTTC. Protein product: CASSLDRRIYDYTF.